This T cell receptor beta chain was documented in a study of response to subunit inactivated influenza vaccine. From the RT-PCR reads, TCRdb called clonotypes with MiXCR, one entry per CDR3 protein. Of 400,000 to 650,000 distinct CDR3 sequences in the sample, approximately 6.9% are singletons; the top ten hold around 14%. Notes on this clonotype: What it binds is not known.

Study-wide findings and caveats: T cells newly recruited by each seasonal influenza vaccination are few, the authors suggested.

In germline, CDR1 is SGHKS, CDR2 YYEKEE (reference sequence). The CDR3 has 16 amino acids. Trimming took off 4 bases at V and 1 base at J, with 15 bases between the two ends. This TCR came from a man between 50 and 75 years old who received an inactivated influenza vaccine. The sample here was PBMCs from blood, taken approximately 25 months after vaccination. The chain has TRBV5-5 and TRBJ1-5; perhaps TRBD1 as D (5 bases). This chain's CDR3 is CASSIRGGESNQPQHF. The CDR3 region has the DNA TGTGCCAGCAGCATTCGGGGGGGAGAAAGCAATCAGCCCCAGCATTTT.